The following is a T cell receptor (beta chain) sequence with its context. Trimming at V came to 3 bases and at J to 12 bases, leaving 7 bases not matched to a gene. The germline V gene encodes CDR1 SQVTM and CDR2 ANQGSEA. CDR3 length: 12 residues. The data were taken from a study of CD8 T cells in Susac syndrome. After extraction with the RNeasy kit, roughly 0.45 to 1 ug of the RNA was reverse transcribed using random hexamers. TCRdb reanalysed the immunoSEQ multiplex PCR reads using MiXCR and keeps one entry per CDR3 protein. The sample shows some 110,000 distinct CDR3 sequences, roughly 94% of them seen only once.

The V gene is TRBV29-1, the J gene TRBJ1-1; TRBD1 matches 10 bases. Sequencing was carried out using CD8+ T cells from PBMCs. This receptor was taken from a human donor with Susac syndrome. The CDR3 sequence: CSVDPGTGESFF. As DNA, the CDR3 is TGCAGCGTTGATCCCGGGACAGGGGAATCTTTCTTT.